These 26 T cell receptor beta chains were all obtained from the same sample, sequenced in a study of T cell repertoires in cytomegalovirus infection. No antigen is known for these receptors. From the reads, TCRdb called clonotypes with MiXCR, one entry per CDR3 protein. The sample lists 300,000 to 400,000 distinct CDR3 sequences; about 29% were seen once. Here the sequenced sample was cultured PBMCs, taken from culture after CMV antigen stimulation. These TCRs come from a human donor in good health (CMV status not recorded). Some clones in this sample may be carry-over from other donors' samples.

V is TRBV20-1 and J is TRBJ2-7, with D perhaps TRBD2 (6 bases). The length of the CDR3 is 16 residues. Germline CDR1 DFQATT, CDR2 SNEGSKA (reference sequence). The V gene lost 3 bases and the J gene lost 0 bases, with 18 bases spanning the gap. The CDR3 coding sequence is TGCAGTGCTAGGGACCTCTCGGCGGGGCTCTCCTACGAGCAGTACTTC. Amino acids: CSARDLSAGLSYEQYF.

This clonotype was seen a handful of times. The chain employs TRBV6-5 and TRBJ2-3, with TRBD2 matching over 11 bases. The CDR3 totals 17 residues. Trimming at V came to 0 bases and at J to 5 bases, leaving 7 bases not matched to a gene. Germline CDR1 reads MNHEY; CDR2 reads SVGAGI. As DNA, the CDR3 is TGTGCCAGCAGTTACTCTACTAGCGGGAGTGAAAAAGATACGCAGTATTTT. The encoded protein is CASSYSTSGSEKDTQYF.

This clonotype was detected a few times. V usage is TRBV19 and J usage is TRBJ2-5, with 10 nucleotides matching TRBD1. This CDR3 region has 16 residues. Germline V gene sequence: CDR1 LNHDA, CDR2 SQIVND (reference sequence). The trim removed 5 bases at V and 3 bases at J, leaving 9 bases unmatched. The CDR3 loop reads CASSVVPGQGKETQYF. The DNA for the CDR3 is TGTGCCAGTAGTGTCGTCCCGGGACAGGGGAAAGAGACCCAGTACTTC.

CDR3 in DNA: TGTGCCACCAGTGACTCTACAGGGGCCTTATACAATGAGCAGTTCTTC. Encoded protein: CATSDSTGALYNEQFF. The V gene is TRBV24-1, the J gene TRBJ2-1, with 7 nucleotides matching TRBD1. The V gene's germline CDR1 is KGHDR and CDR2 SFDVKD. The CDR3 spans 16 residues. Trimming cost V 4 bases and J 4 bases; bases outside gene matches: 9.

This clonotype turned up a few times. J is TRBJ1-2 and V is TRBV28; a possible D gene is TRBD1 (5 bases). The germline V gene has CDR1 MDHEN and CDR2 SYDVKM. Trimming removed 6 bases at V and 2 bases at J, with 10 bases between. This CDR3 is built from 13 residues. The chain's CDR3 is CASRPTVNYGYTF. CDR3 DNA: TGTGCCAGCAGACCGACAGTCAACTATGGCTACACCTTC.

The chain uses TRBV4-1 and TRBJ2-3, with 8 bases matching TRBD1. The CDR3 sequence is 15 residues long. The germline V gene has CDR1 MGHRA and CDR2 YSYEKL. After removal of 2 bases from V and 8 bases from J, the junction contained 9 bases not matched to a gene. The CDR3: CASSQSHRGLGTQYF. The CDR3, as DNA: TGCGCCAGCAGCCAAAGTCACAGGGGGTTAGGTACGCAGTATTTT.

The CDR3 coding sequence is TGTGCCAGCAGCGCGGGGGGACTCACAGGAAACACCGGGGAGCTGTTTTTT. It specifies CASSAGGLTGNTGELFF. The chain has TRBV9 and TRBJ2-2; 7 nucleotides line up with TRBD2. This CDR3 comprises 17 residues. V was clipped by 3 bases and J by 2 bases; unmatched bases: 10. Germline CDR1 reads SGDLS; CDR2 reads YYNGEE.

This clonotype was counted only a few times. V and J are TRBV6-4 and TRBJ2-1; 8 positions match TRBD2. V shed 4 bases and J 9 bases; nucleotides not matched to a gene: 11. From germline, CDR1 is MRHNA and CDR2 SNTAGT. CDR3 size: 15 residues. Written as DNA, the CDR3 is TGTGCCAGCAGTGCCTCTGGAGCGGGAGTTGGTGAGCAGTTCTTC. It encodes CASSASGAGVGEQFF.

This clonotype came up a few times. Here the CDR3 reads CATSGGLAGETDTQYF. In DNA form, the CDR3 reads TGTGCCACCAGTGGGGGACTAGCGGGAGAGACAGATACGCAGTATTTT. The chain links TRBV24-1 to TRBJ2-3; 14 bases are shared with TRBD2. CDR3 length equals 16 residues. Germline CDR1 reads KGHDR; CDR2 reads SFDVKD. The V segment lost 5 bases and the J segment 3 bases; nucleotides outside the gene matches: 3.

The CDR3 reads CASSQTGQGANQPQHF. In DNA form, the CDR3 reads TGTGCCAGCAGCCAGACGGGACAGGGGGCGAATCAGCCCCAGCATTTT. This chain connects TRBV7-2 to TRBJ1-5, with 12 positions matching TRBD1. The CDR3 totals 16 residues. The V segment lost 5 bases and the J segment 4 bases; nucleotides outside the gene matches: 6. Germline CDR1 and CDR2: SGHTA and FQGNSA.

The rearrangement joins TRBV27 to TRBJ1-1; 8 positions agree with TRBD1. The J segment lost 4 bases and the V segment lost 0 bases, leaving 10 bases of the junction unmatched. This CDR3 spans 17 amino acids. Germline assignment: CDR1 MNHEY and CDR2 SMNVEV (reference sequence). This chain's CDR3 is CASSLSKTGAGVTEAFF. DNA for the CDR3: TGTGCCAGCAGTTTATCGAAGACAGGGGCCGGGGTCACTGAAGCTTTCTTT.

Notes on this clonotype: At one end, the junction sequence differs from germline, possibly due to a read error. The chain has TRBV10-3 and TRBJ2-7, with D tentatively TRBD1 (5 bases). Germline lookup yields CDR1 ENHRY and CDR2 SYGVKD. There are 11 residues in the CDR3. The CDR3 protein is CAISESGQWDF. Written as DNA, the CDR3 is TGTGCCATCAGTGAGTCGGGGCAATGGGACTTC.

This clonotype was seen a handful of times. J is TRBJ2-1 and V is TRBV20-1, with 7 nucleotides matching TRBD2. CDR1 DFQATT and CDR2 SNEGSKA come from the germline V gene (reference sequence). The CDR3 runs 16 residues. The J segment lost 7 bases and the V segment lost 0 bases, leaving 12 bases of the junction unmatched. CDR3 bases: TGCAGTGCTAGAGATCGGGCGGGACTATACAGGAATGAGCAGTTCTTC. Its translation: CSARDRAGLYRNEQFF.

V usage is TRBV14 and J usage is TRBJ1-5, with D tentatively TRBD1 (5 bases). The CDR3 contains 16 residues. CDR1 and CDR2 from the germline V gene are SGHDN and FVKESK. Trimming left V 0 bases short and J 3 bases short, with 12 bases between. CDR3: CASSQDKGIYNQPQHF. The DNA for the CDR3 is TGTGCCAGCAGCCAAGATAAGGGGATATACAATCAGCCCCAGCATTTT.

This clonotype was counted between two and nine times. The chain links TRBV7-6 to TRBJ2-3; 11 bases are a match to TRBD2. The germline CDR1 and CDR2 sequences are SGHVS and FNYEAQ. This CDR3 has 18 amino acids. Trimming at V came to 6 bases and at J to 3 bases, leaving 14 bases not matched to a gene. The CDR3 is CASSFPPRLAGRTDTQYF. CDR3 nucleotides: TGTGCCAGCAGTTTCCCTCCCCGACTAGCGGGAAGAACAGATACGCAGTATTTT. The full variable domain, its missing parts supplied by reference TRBV7-6 and TRBJ2-3, is GAGVSQSPRYKVTKRGQDVALRCDPISGHVSLYWYRQALGQGPEFLTYFNYEAQQDKSGLPNDRFSAERPEGSISTLTIQRTEQRDSAMYRCASSFPPRLAGRTDTQYFGPGTRLTVL.

The sample holds many counts of this clonotype. The genes are TRBV11-3 and TRBJ2-1; D uncertain. The V gene's germline CDR1 is SGHNT and CDR2 YENEEA. The CDR3 has 16 amino acids. The V gene lost 5 bases and the J gene lost 1 base, with 15 bases spanning the gap. CDR3 coding DNA: TGTGCCAGCAGCCCGGCGACGGGTGAGTCCTACAATGAGCAGTTCTTC. This codes for CASSPATGESYNEQFF.

This clonotype was picked up many times. The rearrangement uses TRBV10-3 and TRBJ2-7; 7 bases map to TRBD1. CDR1 and CDR2 from the germline V gene are ENHRY and SYGVKD. The CDR3 is 13 residues long. V lost 7 bases, J lost 3 bases, and 6 bases stayed unmatched. CDR3 DNA sequence: TGTGCCATCAAGCTTCGACAGGGCTACGAGCAGTACTTC. It yields the protein CAIKLRQGYEQYF.

The chain employs TRBV7-2 and TRBJ2-1, with D possibly called TRBD1 or TRBD2 (5 bases each). This CDR3 has 14 residues. V gave up 4 bases and J gave up 9 bases, with 16 bases separating them. CDR1 is SGHTA and CDR2 is FQGNSA in the germline V gene. The CDR3 protein is CASSSVGESGEQFF. The CDR3 DNA reads TGTGCCAGCAGCTCCGTGGGGGAGTCTGGTGAGCAGTTCTTC. Looking up the rest from reference TRBV7-2 and TRBJ2-1 gives the full variable domain: GAGVSQSPSNKVTEKGKDVELRCDPISGHTALYWYRQSLGQGLEFLIYFQGNSAPDKSGLPSDRFSAERTGGSVSTLTIQRTQQEDSAVYLCASSSVGESGEQFFGPGTRLTVL.

This clonotype was counted at least ten times. The chain employs TRBV2 and TRBJ1-1, with D tentatively TRBD1 (6 bases). The V end was cut by 0 bases, the J end by 7 bases, with 15 bases between. Germline V gene lookup returns CDR1 SNHLY and CDR2 FYNNEI. The CDR3 contains 15 residues. CDR3: CASSEAQGQDVEAFF. The DNA for the CDR3 is TGTGCCAGCAGTGAAGCGCAGGGACAAGACGTTGAAGCTTTCTTT.

This clonotype was counted between two and nine times. V gene TRBV11-2 combines with J gene TRBJ2-1, with D perhaps TRBD1 (5 bases). The V gene lost 3 bases and the J gene lost 4 bases, with 13 bases spanning the gap. The CDR3 totals 15 residues. Per the germline V gene, CDR1 is SGHAT and CDR2 is FQNNGV. The CDR3 nucleotides read TGTGCCAGCAGCTTGGACAATGGGCCATACAATGAGCAGTTCTTC. Its translation: CASSLDNGPYNEQFF.

V usage is TRBV6-6 and J usage is TRBJ1-1, with 11 bases that match TRBD1. The CDR3 spans 14 residues. The trim removed 4 bases at V and 5 bases at J, leaving 3 bases unmatched. Looked up from germline, CDR1 is MNHNY and CDR2 is SVGAGI (reference sequence). The CDR3 spells CASSWGTGGTEAFF. DNA for the CDR3: TGTGCCAGCAGTTGGGGGACAGGGGGGACTGAAGCTTTCTTT.

This clonotype was observed a handful of times. The junction shows a germline mismatch at one end, possibly a read error. This CDR3 reads CASSYNYRDSDDF. The DNA for the CDR3 is TGTGCCAGCAGTTACAATTACCGGGACAGTGATGACTTC. The rearrangement links TRBV6-6 to TRBJ2-5, with 7 bases identical to TRBD1. CDR3 size: 13 residues. Looked up from germline, CDR1 is MNHNY and CDR2 is SVGAGI (reference sequence).

The V and J genes are TRBV5-4 and TRBJ2-1, with 13 positions matching TRBD2. The germline CDR1 and CDR2 sequences are SGHNT and YYREEE (reference sequence). Germline trimming cut 4 bases from V and 8 bases from J; bases unmatched to any gene: 6. This CDR3 is 15 amino acids long. The CDR3: CASSGTSGRGDEQFF. DNA of the CDR3: TGTGCCAGCAGCGGAACTAGCGGGAGGGGGGATGAGCAGTTCTTC.

The CDR3 bases are TGTGCCAGCAGTTTATCCGCATCGTTGGGTCAGCCCCAGCATTTT. It yields the protein CASSLSASLGQPQHF. The rearrangement links TRBV27 to TRBJ1-5; no definite D call. V was trimmed by 0 bases and J by 6 bases, leaving 12 bases between them. The CDR3 is 15 residues long. Germline V CDR1 and CDR2: MNHEY, SMNVEV (reference sequence).

Here the CDR3 reads CASSIGQGTMNTEAFF. CDR3 coding DNA: TGTGCCAGCAGCATCGGACAGGGGACTATGAACACTGAAGCTTTCTTT. The chain links TRBV7-6 to TRBJ1-1; 9 positions agree with TRBD1. The CDR3 has 16 residues. CDR1 is SGHVS, CDR2 FNYEAQ, per germline. Unmatched junction bases numbered 7, after V lost 5 bases and J lost 0 bases.

The chain has TRBV2 and TRBJ1-3; D gene unclear. The ends were cut back, 1 base at V and 1 base at J, with 8 bases in the middle. The length of the CDR3 is 15 residues. Looked up from germline, CDR1 is SNHLY and CDR2 is FYNNEI. CDR3 region: CASSEDYGSGNTIYF. The CDR3 DNA reads as TGTGCCAGCAGTGAAGACTACGGTTCTGGAAACACCATATATTTT.